Included here is one TCR beta chain sequence, with context. What it binds is unknown. Building the TCR beta libraries relied on iRepertoire HTBI primers, and CDR3 regions underwent Arm-PCR. TCRdb ran MiXCR on the multiplex PCR reads and lists one entry per CDR3 protein. The repertoire holds about 440,000 distinct CDR3 sequences, with 15% as singletons. The V end was cut by 4 bases, the J end by 6 bases, with 15 bases between. The germline CDR1 and CDR2 sequences are SGHTA and FQGTGA. There are 14 residues in the CDR3. The sample is drawn from a study of regulatory T cells in long-lasting Graves disease. Time point described: newly diagnosed GD, antithyroid drugs for less than 3 months. Making the TCR library involved RNA that had been extracted from PBMCs. Study-wide findings and caveats: Graves' patients with persistent disease showed TCR diversity lower than patients newly diagnosed. The analysis examined peripheral blood only and excluded thyroid tissue.

The same specimen was also included in a second study, on T cells in Graves' hyperthyroidism and ophthalmopathy. This second report adds: The HTBI primer set served for first-round RT-PCR of the TCR CDR3.

This clonotype was obtained from a young woman with Graves disease. The sequences come from peripheral blood mononuclear cells (PBMCs), collected at new diagnosis, from a patient treated with antithyroid drugs. The rearrangement links TRBV7-3 to TRBJ1-2; no reliable D call. CDR3 protein: CASSSTGGRDGYTF. The CDR3, as DNA: TGTGCCAGCAGCTCGACGGGCGGGAGGGATGGCTACACCTTC.